The rows below give T cell receptor beta chains drawn from one sample of a study of Ad26.COV2.S vaccination and SARS-CoV-2 variants. The table came from immunoSEQ multiplex PCR; TCRdb's copy has only in-frame clones and leaves some out. The sample comprises roughly 400,000 clones, 90% of which are singletons, and about 4.4% rests with the top ten. The source material was peripheral blood, sampled in a trial of Ad26.COV2.S vaccine versus placebo. The receptor source for this set is a person between 18 and 65 years old who received the Ad26.COV2.S COVID-19 vaccine or a placebo. Both conserved end residues are part of each CDR3. D genes are given only for firm matches. Clone size appears in some rows only: once, few, many, or a class for an expanded clone.

>NA|TRBJ1-6|13|TRBV7-2|NA
CASSSGPNSPLHF
TGTGCCAGCAGCTCGGGACCCAATTCACCCCTCCACTTT
>NA|TRBJ2-2|13|TRBV28|NA
CASSRDRAGELFF
TGTGCCAGCAGCCGTGACCGGGCCGGGGAGCTGTTTTTT
>NA|TRBJ1-2|14|TRBV28|NA
CAGSRGGRNYGYTF
TGTGCCGGATCTCGTGGGGGCAGGAACTATGGCTACACCTTC
>NA|TRBJ1-1|14|TRBV7-2|NA
CASSLGQSNTEAFF
TGTGCCAGCAGCTTAGGGCAGTCGAACACTGAAGCTTTCTTT
>NA|TRBJ2-1|16|TRBV4-1|TRBD2
CASSLRLAGAYNEQFF
TGCGCCAGCAGCCTCCGACTAGCGGGCGCATACAATGAGCAGTTCTTC
>many|TRBJ1-2|15|TRBV6-2/TRBV6-3|NA
CASSSGQRTFYGYTF
TGTGCCAGCAGTTCTGGACAGAGGACCTTCTATGGCTACACCTTC
>NA|TRBJ2-7|11|TRBV5-3|NA
CARSRDYEQYF
TGTGCCAGAAGTCGTGACTACGAGCAGTACTTC
>once|TRBJ2-3|12|TRBV24-1|NA
CATSKVTDTQYF
TGTGCCACCAGTAAGGTCACAGATACGCAGTATTTT
>once|TRBJ1-1|14|TRBV5-1|TRBD1
CASSLGQVGSEAFF
TGCGCCAGCAGCCTGGGACAGGTGGGGTCCGAAGCTTTCTTT
>NA|TRBJ1-3|17|TRBV9|TRBD1
CASSVSGTGDSGNTIYF
TGTGCCAGCAGCGTTTCCGGGACAGGGGACTCTGGAAACACCATATATTTT
>NA|TRBJ1-6|13|TRBV9|NA
CASSVGNGSPLHF
TGTGCCAGCAGCGTAGGTAATGGTTCACCCCTCCACTTT
>NA|TRBJ1-2|13|TRBV19|NA
CASTHRAFYGYTF
TGTGCCAGTACCCACAGGGCGTTCTATGGCTACACCTTC
>NA|TRBJ2-7|14|TRBV6-2/TRBV6-3|NA
CASSYVDSAYEQYF
TGTGCCAGCAGTTACGTGGACAGCGCCTACGAGCAGTACTTC
>NA|TRBJ2-1|13|TRBV7-9|NA
CASSPRARGGKFF
TGTGCCAGCAGCCCCCGGGCGAGGGGTGGAAAGTTCTTC